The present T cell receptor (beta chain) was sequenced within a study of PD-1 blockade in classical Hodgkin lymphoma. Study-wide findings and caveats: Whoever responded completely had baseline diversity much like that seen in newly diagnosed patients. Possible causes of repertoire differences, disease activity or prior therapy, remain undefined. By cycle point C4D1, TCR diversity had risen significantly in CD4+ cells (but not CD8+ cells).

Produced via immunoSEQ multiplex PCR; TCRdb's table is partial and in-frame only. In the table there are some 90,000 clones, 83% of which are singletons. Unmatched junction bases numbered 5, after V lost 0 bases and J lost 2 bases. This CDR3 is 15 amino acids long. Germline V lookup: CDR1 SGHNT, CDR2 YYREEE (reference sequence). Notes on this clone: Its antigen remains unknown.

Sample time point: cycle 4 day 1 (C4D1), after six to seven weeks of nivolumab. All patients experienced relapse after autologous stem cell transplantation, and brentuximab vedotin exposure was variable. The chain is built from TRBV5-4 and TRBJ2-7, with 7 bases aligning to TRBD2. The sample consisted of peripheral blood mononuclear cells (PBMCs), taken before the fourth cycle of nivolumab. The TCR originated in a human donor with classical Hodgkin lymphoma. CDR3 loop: CASSLVGGPPYEQYF. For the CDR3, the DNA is TGTGCCAGCAGCTTGGTGGGAGGGCCGCCCTACGAGCAGTACTTC.